The present T cell receptor beta chain was sequenced within a study of T cells in Graves' hyperthyroidism and ophthalmopathy. Study conclusions and caveats: Most thyroid clonotypes with frequency above 0.001 were detected in blood. A model using 13 V-J features told ophthalmopathy apart from stable hyperthyroidism. Ophthalmopathy onset followed model prediction by a median approximately 7 months.

Investigators excluded patients with uncontrolled infection, other autoimmune disease, pregnancy or lactation. The V gene lost 5 bases and the J gene lost 8 bases, with 12 bases spanning the gap. The CDR3 spans 13 residues. Germline loops: CDR1 SGHAT, CDR2 FQNNGV. RNA transcripts provided the source from which TCR beta CDR3 regions were amplified. A set of HTBI primers served as the primers for a first-round RT-PCR of the TCR CDR3. TCRdb re-analysed the multiplex PCR reads in MiXCR, keeping a single row per CDR3 protein. This table holds around 570,000 distinct CDR3 sequences, about 20% found once. This clonotype was seen at least ten times. Its target is unknown.

V and J are TRBV11-2 and TRBJ1-4; tentative D call: TRBD1 (5 bases). Sample: blood. The source of this sequence is a man aged 40-50 years with Graves' ophthalmopathy. The DNA of the CDR3 is TGTGCCAGCAGCACCTTGGGGGGGGAAAAACTGTTTTTT. Protein sequence: CASSTLGGEKLFF.